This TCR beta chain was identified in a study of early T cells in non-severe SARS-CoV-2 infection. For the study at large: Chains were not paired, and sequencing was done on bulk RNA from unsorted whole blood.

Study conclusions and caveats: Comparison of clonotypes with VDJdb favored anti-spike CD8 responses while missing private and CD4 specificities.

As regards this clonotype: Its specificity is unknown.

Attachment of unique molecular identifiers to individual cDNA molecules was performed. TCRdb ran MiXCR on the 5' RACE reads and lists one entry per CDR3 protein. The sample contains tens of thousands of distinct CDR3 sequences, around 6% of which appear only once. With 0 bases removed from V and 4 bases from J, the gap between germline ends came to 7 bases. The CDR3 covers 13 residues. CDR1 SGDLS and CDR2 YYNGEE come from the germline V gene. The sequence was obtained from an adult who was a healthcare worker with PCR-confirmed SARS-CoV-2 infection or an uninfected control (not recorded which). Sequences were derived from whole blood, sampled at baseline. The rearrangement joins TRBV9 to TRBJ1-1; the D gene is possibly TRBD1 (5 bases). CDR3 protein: CASSVGGFTEAFF. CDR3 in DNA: TGTGCCAGCAGCGTAGGGGGGTTCACTGAAGCTTTCTTT.